This TCR beta chain was captured by sequencing in a study of T cell responses to AZD1222 COVID-19 vaccine (dated by TCRdb to the early 2020s). Regarding the study in general: Because spike-specific TCR depth and breadth did not differ between the two schedules, AZD1222 recipients who got a second dose at roughly 4 weeks were pooled with those who got a second dose at roughly 12 weeks. A total of over 230 trial participants underwent TCR sequencing, of whom 200 to 220 had received two doses of AZD1222 and approximately 25 had received two doses of the MenACWY control vaccine. Enrollment into the trials was organized by age into subgroups of 18-55, 56-69 and 70-plus years, and those subgroups contained about 160, 30 and 59 TCR-sequenced participants, respectively.

CDR1 and CDR2, looked up from the germline V gene (reference sequence), are LNHNV and YYDKDF. Reading from cysteine to phenylalanine, the CDR3 counts 13 amino acids. The kept DNA is CDR3 alone, 39 bases in frame from the first base. The trim is 3 bases for V and 9 bases for J, with a gap of 12 bases between the germline ends. The time point label, as the study defines it: baseline before first vaccination. Vaccinee samples were obtained from the UK trials COV001 and COV002, which included a single-blind randomized controlled phase 2/3 trial of AZD1222 (ChAdOx1 nCoV-19) in healthy adults. For TCRbeta chain sequencing, PBMC samples were collected from trial participants at day 0 and at day 28 after the second dose. As concerns this clone: Its recognized antigen is unknown. No quality values exist for individual bases; no much larger clone is one base distant.

What the work shows at the level of the full study, not this receptor alone: Conclusions about previously exposed vaccinees were limited because only six or seven AZD1222 recipients were SARS-CoV-2 seropositive at baseline. Reportedly, almost half of the unique spike-specific TCRs recognized epitopes lying outside the regions that are mutated in the B.1.351 and B.1.1.7 variants. The 56-69-year group was small, and its depth increase did not reach significance, likely because of low power. The vaccine-associated CD4 TCRs covered the entire spike protein, and the dominant responses fell in regions 160-218 and 743-854. Because no day 14 peak-response samples were available, the repertoires could be characterized only after the peak T cell response. Spike-specific TCR breadth and depth rose significantly after two AZD1222 doses compared with day 0 and with MenACWY recipients. Participants were mostly white British, with more females than males. The authors suggested clonal diversity may have been underestimated.

The CDR3 regions of human TCRbeta chains were analyzed by immunosequencing. In the source study's methods: Repertoire TCRs were checked for matches against a reference library of SARS-CoV-2-specific TCRs that had been generated using the MIRA antigen-specificity platform. Breadth meant the fraction of unique TCRs that were SARS-CoV-2-associated, whereas depth meant the fraction of total T cells that were SARS-CoV-2-associated. Using the MIRA data, each spike-specific TCR was mapped to the spike region that the TCR reacts to and placed in a CD4 or CD8 class. Log10-transformed breadth and depth values were compared by one-way ANOVA with Sidak's multiple comparisons tests. TCRdb limited this immuneACCESS table to in-frame rearrangements with V and J called. A share of clones is missing; checked studies link under half to unresolved V genes, and the rest is unexplained. V, J and clone size were drawn from that table, and D and trimming were deduced from the DNA. Across this sample there are approximately 180,000 clones, with less than 90% seen only once. The ten largest clonotypes hold 1.5% to 2% of the sample.

The TCR was taken from an adult in good health. In this chain, TRBV15 is recombined with TRBJ2-1, with a tentative D gene TRBD2 over 6 matching bases. This specimen consisted of peripheral blood, obtained on day 0 of AZD1222 vaccination. The CDR3: CATSSLIGGEQFF. The nucleotides are TGTGCCACCAGCAGTCTAATCGGGGGTGAGCAGTTCTTC.